These 31 T cell receptor beta chains share one sample of origin, sequenced in a study of blood T cell repertoires in COVID-19. Libraries were prepared by immunoSEQ multiplex PCR; TCRdb keeps only in-frame clonotypes and omits some of them. The sample gives under 250,000 clones, about nine tenths of which show up once; around 6.3% is in the top ten. Sample: peripheral blood. The receptors were gathered from a woman in her thirties with COVID-19, enrolled during active disease.

This clone was recorded once. One junction end disagrees with the germline gene, perhaps due to a read error. CDR3: CASSLVQKAKNIQYF. The CDR3 DNA is TGTGCTAGCAGCTTAGTACAAAAAGCCAAAAACATTCAGTACTTC. The V call is TRBV7-7, the J call TRBJ2-4; D unresolved. Germline-derived CDR1 and CDR2 are SSHAT and FNYEAQ (reference sequence). This CDR3 is 15 amino acids long.

The chain links TRBV6-2 or TRBV6-3 to TRBJ2-5, with D perhaps TRBD1 (6 bases). The V gene lost 0 bases and the J gene lost 2 bases, with 13 bases spanning the gap. The CDR3 runs 16 residues. Per germline, CDR1 MNHEY and CDR2 SVGEGT. The CDR3 DNA follows: TGTGCCAGCAGTTACTCCCGAACAGGGCTACAAGAGACCCAGTACTTC. Encoded protein: CASSYSRTGLQETQYF.

V usage is TRBV27 and J usage is TRBJ2-1, with 8 bases identical to TRBD1. The ends lost 4 bases at V and 3 bases at J; junction bases unmatched: 2. There are 14 residues in the CDR3. CDR1 and CDR2 from the germline V gene are MNHEY and SMNVEV (reference sequence). The chain's CDR3 is CASSWTGYYNEQFF. The CDR3 coding sequence is TGTGCCAGCAGTTGGACAGGGTACTACAATGAGCAGTTCTTC.

In its sample, this clone was seen once. The chain uses TRBV6-5 and TRBJ2-7; 7 bases map to TRBD2. The trim removed 0 bases at V and 2 bases at J, leaving 4 bases unmatched. This CDR3 spans 15 amino acids. Germline values: CDR1 MNHEY, CDR2 SVGAGI. The CDR3 here is CASSYSRGRAYEQYF. The CDR3 DNA reads as TGTGCCAGCAGTTACTCTCGGGGGAGGGCCTACGAGCAGTACTTC.

This chain joins TRBV11-2 and TRBJ2-7; 10 bases are a match to TRBD1. V shed 3 bases, J shed 0 bases, and the junction held 2 bases outside the gene matches. Germline CDR1 and CDR2: SGHAT and FQNNGV. This CDR3 contains 15 residues. CDR3 in amino acids: CASSLGQGNSYEQYV. CDR3 nucleotides: TGTGCCAGCAGCTTGGGACAGGGGAACTCCTACGAGCAGTACGTC.

The chain links TRBV2 to TRBJ2-3, with D unclear. V was trimmed by 7 bases and J by 1 base, leaving 15 bases between them. The CDR3 is 15 residues long. CDR1 is SNHLY and CDR2 is FYNNEI in the germline V gene. The CDR3 region has the DNA TGTGCCAGCACCCGTAGCCCCCGAGGCACAGATACGCAGTATTTT. Translation: CASTRSPRGTDTQYF.

The V and J genes are TRBV19 and TRBJ2-3; the match to TRBD1 covers 7 bases. V shed 8 bases and J 3 bases; nucleotides not matched to a gene: 5. This CDR3 region has 13 residues. From germline, CDR1 is LNHDA and CDR2 SQIVND (reference sequence). The CDR3 DNA sequence: TGTGCCAGTCCCCGACAGGGAACAGATACGCAGTATTTT. Its protein product is CASPRQGTDTQYF.

The rearrangement uses TRBV19 and TRBJ1-2, with 7 bases identical to TRBD1. The germline CDR1 and CDR2 sequences are LNHDA and SQIVND (reference sequence). The CDR3 totals 16 residues. Unmatched junction bases numbered 9, after V lost 4 bases and J lost 1 base. This chain's CDR3 is CASSNENRGLNYGYTF. Written as DNA, the CDR3 is TGTGCCAGTAGTAATGAAAACAGGGGCCTTAACTATGGCTACACCTTC.

The V and J genes are TRBV5-1 and TRBJ2-1; 7 bases are a match to TRBD1. Germline-derived CDR1 and CDR2 are SGHRS and YFSETQ. V lost 2 bases, J lost 4 bases, and 9 bases stayed unmatched. The CDR3 runs to 16 residues. CDR3 residues: CASSFNPGQNYNEQFF. As DNA, the CDR3 is TGCGCCAGCAGCTTCAATCCGGGACAGAATTACAATGAGCAGTTCTTC. The variable domain in full, with the rest retrieved from reference TRBV5-1 and TRBJ2-1, is KAGVTQTPRYLIKTRGQQVTLSCSPISGHRSVSWYQQTPGQGLQFLFEYFSETQRNKGNFPGRFSGRQFSNSRSEMNVSTLELGDSALYLCASSFNPGQNYNEQFFGPGTRLTVL.

V usage is TRBV18 and J usage is TRBJ1-2; 7 bases match TRBD1. Germline loops: CDR1 KGHSH, CDR2 LQKENI. This CDR3 has 15 amino acids. The V gene end was trimmed by 2 bases and the J gene end by 5 bases; junction bases not matched to a gene: 8. This CDR3 is CASSPDEGATYGYTF. CDR3 in DNA: TGTGCCAGCTCACCAGATGAGGGGGCGACATATGGCTACACCTTC.

This chain joins TRBV28 and TRBJ1-2; no clear D gene. The germline V gene has CDR1 MDHEN and CDR2 SYDVKM. V lost 8 bases and J 9 bases, leaving 19 bases between the germline ends. The CDR3 is 13 amino acids. The CDR3 DNA is TGTGCCAGCGGTGAGCCACCCCGGGAGCGCTACACCTTC. This encodes CASGEPPRERYTF.

This rearrangement joins TRBV19 to TRBJ1-1, with 7 bases fitting TRBD1. The CDR3 sequence is 14 residues long. Germline lookup yields CDR1 LNHDA and CDR2 SQIVND (reference sequence). V lost 7 bases to trimming and J lost 0 bases; unmatched junction nucleotides: 5. This CDR3 is CASTQQGLNTEAFF. The CDR3 bases are TGTGCCAGTACCCAACAGGGGCTGAACACTGAAGCTTTCTTT.

This chain links TRBV10-3 with TRBJ2-2, with TRBD1 matching 9 bases. Germline trimming cut 6 bases from V and 6 bases from J; bases unmatched to any gene: 11. CDR3 size: 16 residues. Germline-derived CDR1 and CDR2 are ENHRY and SYGVKD. Written as DNA, the CDR3 is TGTGCCATCAGATCTGGGACAGGGAGTGGGGCCGGGGAGCTGTTTTTT. Amino acid sequence: CAIRSGTGSGAGELFF.

The chain's CDR3 is CASSSRDYIQETQYF. The CDR3 bases are TGTGCCAGCAGCTCCCGGGACTACATCCAAGAGACCCAGTACTTC. The rearrangement joins TRBV11-3 to TRBJ2-5; 7 positions match TRBD2. With V trimmed by 4 bases and J by 1 base, 6 bases remained unmatched. Germline-derived CDR1 and CDR2 are SGHNT and YENEEA. The CDR3 has 15 residues.

The V call is TRBV7-6, the J call TRBJ2-2; the match to TRBD2 covers 10 bases. Trimming took 1 base from V and 4 from J; bases not matched to a gene: 9. The CDR3 has 18 amino acids. Germline V gives CDR1 SGHVS, CDR2 FNYEAQ. CDR3 in amino acids: CASSLGYRGTSATGELFF. CDR3 coding DNA: TGTGCCAGCAGCTTAGGATACCGGGGGACTAGCGCCACCGGGGAGCTGTTTTTT.

The chain is built from TRBV24-1 and TRBJ1-5; a possible D gene is TRBD1 (6 bases). V lost 7 bases and J lost 9, with 15 bases in between. CDR1 is KGHDR, CDR2 SFDVKD, per germline. This CDR3 region has 13 residues. In nucleotides, the CDR3 is TGTGCCACCAGAGAAAACAGGGAAGGGCCCCAGCATTTT. This translates into CATRENREGPQHF.

The chain is built from TRBV7-2 and TRBJ2-3, with D perhaps matching TRBD1 (6 bases). This CDR3 has 15 residues. Trimming took 1 base from V and 8 from J, leaving 16 bases between them. Germline V gene lookup returns CDR1 SGHTA and CDR2 FQGNSA. CDR3 sequence (DNA): TGTGCCAGCAGCTTAGGTTGGACAGCTCGGAGTACGCAGTATTTT. It specifies CASSLGWTARSTQYF.

The rearrangement links TRBV9 to TRBJ2-1; TRBD2 aligns across 9 bases. This CDR3 has 15 residues. From germline, CDR1 is SGDLS and CDR2 YYNGEE. J gave up 6 bases and V 4 bases, and 8 bases lay outside the gene matches. CDR3 in DNA: TGTGCCAGCAGCCCCGTAGCGGGAGCGGTCAATGAGCAGTTCTTC. Translated: CASSPVAGAVNEQFF.

The chain uses TRBV19 and TRBJ2-5, with 9 bases that match TRBD1. The CDR3 contains 17 residues. Losses at the gene ends were 4 bases for V and 0 bases for J; bases not matched to a gene: 9. Germline-derived CDR1 and CDR2 are LNHDA and SQIVND (reference sequence). CDR3 protein: CASSTWGWTGDQETQYF. The CDR3 DNA reads TGTGCCAGTAGTACATGGGGATGGACAGGGGACCAAGAGACCCAGTACTTC.

Only a few counts were recorded for this clone. This chain connects TRBV30 to TRBJ1-2, with D possibly TRBD1 on 6 matching bases. Germline assignment: CDR1 GTSNPN and CDR2 SVGIG (reference sequence). V lost 1 base and J 4 bases, leaving 22 bases between the germline ends. This CDR3 comprises 17 residues. CDR3 residues: CAWSGVGRGGTSYGYTF. CDR3 DNA sequence: TGTGCCTGGAGTGGGGTCGGTAGGGGGGGGACCTCCTATGGCTACACCTTC.

This chain uses TRBV11-1 with TRBJ2-7, with D maybe TRBD1 (5 bases). V lost 0 bases and J lost 2, with 11 bases in between. The CDR3 totals 15 residues. CDR1 SGHAT and CDR2 FQDESV come from the germline V gene (reference sequence). The DNA for the CDR3 is TGTGCCAGCAGCTTAGCGGTAGGGGAAACCTACGAGCAGTACTTC. This sequence encodes CASSLAVGETYEQYF.

J is TRBJ2-1 and V is TRBV5-4, with D possibly being TRBD1 (6 bases). This CDR3 spans 15 amino acids. Trimming removed 4 bases from V and 2 bases from J, with 13 bases in between. Germline CDR1 SGHNT, CDR2 YYREEE (reference sequence). The CDR3 loop is CASSQGTLTYNEQFF. The CDR3 DNA follows: TGTGCCAGCAGCCAGGGGACCCTGACCTACAATGAGCAGTTCTTC.

The rearrangement uses TRBV7-2 and TRBJ1-4, with D hard to call. The CDR3 extends over 13 amino acids. Between the trimmed V and J ends, which lost 5 bases and 8 bases, there was a span of 12 bases. The germline CDR1 and CDR2 sequences are SGHTA and FQGNSA. This chain's CDR3 is CASSPRAGEKLFF. CDR3 DNA: TGTGCCAGCAGCCCAAGGGCGGGGGAAAAACTGTTTTTT.

The chain joins TRBV2 to TRBJ1-3; D is unclear. CDR3 length: 14 amino acids. Germline V lookup: CDR1 SNHLY, CDR2 FYNNEI. Trimming removed 5 bases at V and 1 base at J, with 9 bases between. The CDR3 sequence: CASSPLRSGNTIYF. Written as DNA, the CDR3 is TGTGCCAGCAGTCCACTTCGGTCTGGAAACACCATATATTTT.

This rearrangement joins TRBV6-5 to TRBJ1-5; 9 positions match TRBD1. The CDR3 length is 14 residues. The trim removed 9 bases at V and 4 bases at J, leaving 7 bases unmatched. Germline V lookup: CDR1 MNHEY, CDR2 SVGAGI. Here the CDR3 reads CASTTQGANQPQHF. The DNA of the CDR3 is TGTGCCAGTACCACACAGGGGGCAAATCAGCCCCAGCATTTT.

The chain recombines TRBV28 with TRBJ2-7; 10 bases map to TRBD1. V was pared by 5 bases and J by 4 bases, with 8 bases of the junction left unmatched. This CDR3 is 15 amino acids long. Germline V gene sequence: CDR1 MDHEN, CDR2 SYDVKM. The CDR3 spells CASSPAGTGAYEQYF. The CDR3 coding sequence is TGTGCCAGCAGTCCTGCAGGGACAGGGGCTTACGAGCAGTACTTC.

This clone was seen a single time. The chain joins TRBV19 to TRBJ1-2, with D hard to call. The CDR3 consists of 13 residues. The V gene lost 1 base and the J gene lost 2 bases, with 5 bases spanning the gap. Germline V gene lookup returns CDR1 LNHDA and CDR2 SQIVND (reference sequence). CDR3 nucleotide sequence: TGTGCCAGTAGTATAGCAGTGAACTATGGCTACACCTTC. Its translation: CASSIAVNYGYTF.

The V call is TRBV7-2, the J call TRBJ2-1, with 10 bases matching TRBD2. J was trimmed by 8 bases and V by 6 bases; bases with no gene match: 13. The germline gives CDR1 SGHTA, CDR2 FQGNSA. The CDR3 consists of 16 residues. Written as DNA, the CDR3 is TGTGCCAGCAGTAGTCCTAGCGGGAGTTTCTCCTATGAGCAGTTCTTC. Protein sequence: CASSSPSGSFSYEQFF.

The chain is built from TRBV2 and TRBJ2-7, with D perhaps matching TRBD1 (5 bases). CDR3 length: 12 residues. The V and J ends lost 5 bases and 6 bases respectively, with 11 bases between them. The germline V gene has CDR1 SNHLY and CDR2 FYNNEI. DNA for the CDR3: TGTGCCAGCAGTCTACATAGGGGCGAGCAGTACTTC. Amino acids: CASSLHRGEQYF.

J is TRBJ2-1 and V is TRBV19, with 7 bases lining up with TRBD1. Trimming at V came to 5 bases and at J to 0 bases, leaving 10 bases not matched to a gene. Germline CDR1 reads LNHDA; CDR2 reads SQIVND (reference sequence). The CDR3 sequence is 17 residues long. Here the CDR3 DNA reads TGTGCCAGTAGTGACAGACAGGGCCCAAGCTCCTACAATGAGCAGTTCTTC. As protein: CASSDRQGPSSYNEQFF.

The chain is built from TRBV5-6 and TRBJ1-4; D uncertain. From germline, CDR1 is SGHDT and CDR2 YYEEEE. Trimming removed 4 bases at V and 3 bases at J, with 7 bases between. There are 13 residues in the CDR3. CDR3 sequence (DNA): TGTGCCAGCAGCCGCGGATCTAATGAAAAACTGTTTTTT. Amino acid sequence: CASSRGSNEKLFF.